This T cell receptor beta chain appears in the sequencing data of a study of T cells after posttransplantation cyclophosphamide. Germline CDR1 SGHNT, CDR2 YYREEE (reference sequence). V lost 4 bases and J 1 base, leaving 8 bases between the germline ends. This CDR3 has 13 residues. This clone was observed many times. What it binds is unknown. General observations from the study: Recipient CMV seropositivity and CMV reactivation strongly tracked TRB clonality.

Clones were read by immunoSEQ multiplex PCR, and TCRdb kept only the in-frame ones, dropping some. The data list roughly 32,000 clones, none observed once; around 5% falls to the top ten. Sequencing was carried out using PBMCs. The receptor was isolated from a woman aged 25 to 39 in good health and a related stem cell transplant donor. The chain couples TRBV5-4 to TRBJ1-1; a possible D gene is TRBD1 (6 bases). CDR3 coding DNA: TGTGCCAGCAGCCGGACAGAGAACACTGAAGCTTTCTTT. This translates into CASSRTENTEAFF.